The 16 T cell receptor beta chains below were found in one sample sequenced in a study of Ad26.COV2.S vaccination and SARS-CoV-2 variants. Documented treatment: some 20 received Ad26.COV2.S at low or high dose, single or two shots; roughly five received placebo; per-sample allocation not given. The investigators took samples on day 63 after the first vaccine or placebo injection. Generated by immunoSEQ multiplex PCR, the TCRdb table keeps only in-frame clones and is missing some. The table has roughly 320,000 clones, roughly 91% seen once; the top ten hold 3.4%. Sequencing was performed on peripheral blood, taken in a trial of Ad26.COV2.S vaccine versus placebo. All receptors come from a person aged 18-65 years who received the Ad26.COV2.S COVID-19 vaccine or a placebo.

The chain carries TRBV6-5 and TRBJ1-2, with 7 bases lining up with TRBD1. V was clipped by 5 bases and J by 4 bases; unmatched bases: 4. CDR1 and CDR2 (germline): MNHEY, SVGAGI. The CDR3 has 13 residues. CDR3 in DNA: TGTGCCAGCAGTAAGGGACAGTTCTATGGCTACACCTTC. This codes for CASSKGQFYGYTF.

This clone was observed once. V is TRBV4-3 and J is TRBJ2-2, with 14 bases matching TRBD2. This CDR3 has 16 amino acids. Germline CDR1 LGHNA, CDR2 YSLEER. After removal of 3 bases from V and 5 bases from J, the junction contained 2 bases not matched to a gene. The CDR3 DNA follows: TGCGCCAGCAGCCATGGGACTAGCGGGGGTACCGGGGAGCTGTTTTTT. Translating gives CASSHGTSGGTGELFF.

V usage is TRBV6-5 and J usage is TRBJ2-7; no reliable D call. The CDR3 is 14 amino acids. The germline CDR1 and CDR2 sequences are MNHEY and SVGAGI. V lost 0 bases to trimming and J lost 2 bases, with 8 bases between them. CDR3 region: CASSYSGFPYEQYF. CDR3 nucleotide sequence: TGTGCCAGCAGTTACTCCGGGTTCCCCTACGAGCAGTACTTC.

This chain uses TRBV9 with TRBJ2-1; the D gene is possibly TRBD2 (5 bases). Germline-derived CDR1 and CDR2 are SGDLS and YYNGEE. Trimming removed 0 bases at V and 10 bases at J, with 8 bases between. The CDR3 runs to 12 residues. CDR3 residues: CASSVAEGEQFF. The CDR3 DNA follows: TGTGCCAGCAGCGTAGCCGAGGGCGAGCAGTTCTTC. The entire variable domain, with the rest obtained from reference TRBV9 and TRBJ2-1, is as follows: DSGVTQTPKHLITATGQRVTLRCSPRSGDLSVYWYQQSLDQGLQFLIQYYNGEERAKGNILERFSAQQFPDLHSELNLSSLELGDSALYFCASSVAEGEQFFGPGTRLTVL.

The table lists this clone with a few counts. The CDR3 spells CASSQDVTSYGYTF. The CDR3 bases are TGCGCCAGCAGCCAAGATGTTACAAGCTATGGCTACACCTTC. The rearrangement uses TRBV4-1 and TRBJ1-2; D gene uncertain. The CDR3 is 14 amino acids. V was shortened by 0 bases and J by 4 bases, with 9 bases between the two germline ends. Germline CDR1 is MGHRA and CDR2 is YSYEKL.

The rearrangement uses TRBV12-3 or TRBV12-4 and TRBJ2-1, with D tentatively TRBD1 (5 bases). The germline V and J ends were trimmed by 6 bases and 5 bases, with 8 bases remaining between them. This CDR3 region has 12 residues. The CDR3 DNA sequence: TGTGCCAGCAGGAAGGGGAACAATGAGCAGTTCTTC. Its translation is CASRKGNNEQFF.

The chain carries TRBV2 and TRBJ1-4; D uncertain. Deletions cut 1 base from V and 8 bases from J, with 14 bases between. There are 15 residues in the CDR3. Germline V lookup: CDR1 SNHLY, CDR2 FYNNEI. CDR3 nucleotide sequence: TGTGCCAGCAGTGAAGTGGGAGGCCCCGTCGAAAAACTGTTTTTT. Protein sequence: CASSEVGGPVEKLFF.

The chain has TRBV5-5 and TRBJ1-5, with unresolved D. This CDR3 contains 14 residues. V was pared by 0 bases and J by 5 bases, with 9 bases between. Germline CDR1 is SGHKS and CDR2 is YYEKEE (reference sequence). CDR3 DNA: TGTGCCAGCAGCTTGGACAGCACATATCAGCCCCAGCATTTT. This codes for CASSLDSTYQPQHF.

DNA of the CDR3: TGTGCCAGCAGTCCCTCAGGGTGGACAGATACGCAGTATTTT. The encoded protein is CASSPSGWTDTQYF. The chain recombines TRBV25-1 with TRBJ2-3, with TRBD1 as a possible D gene (5 bases). The CDR3 runs 14 residues. V was trimmed by 5 bases and J by 3 bases, leaving 12 bases between them. CDR1 is MGHDK, CDR2 SYGVNS, per germline.

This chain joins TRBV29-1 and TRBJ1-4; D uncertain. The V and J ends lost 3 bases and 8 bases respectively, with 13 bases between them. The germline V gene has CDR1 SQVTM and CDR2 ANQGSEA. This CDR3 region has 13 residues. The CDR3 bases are TGCAGCGTTGAGACCGCCGCTGGAGAAAAACTGTTTTTT. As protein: CSVETAAGEKLFF.

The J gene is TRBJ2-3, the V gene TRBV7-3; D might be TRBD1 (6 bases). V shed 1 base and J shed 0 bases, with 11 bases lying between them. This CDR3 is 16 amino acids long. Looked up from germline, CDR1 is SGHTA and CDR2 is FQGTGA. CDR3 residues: CASSLRARGSTDTQYF. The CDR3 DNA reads TGTGCCAGCAGCTTAAGAGCCAGGGGTAGCACAGATACGCAGTATTTT.

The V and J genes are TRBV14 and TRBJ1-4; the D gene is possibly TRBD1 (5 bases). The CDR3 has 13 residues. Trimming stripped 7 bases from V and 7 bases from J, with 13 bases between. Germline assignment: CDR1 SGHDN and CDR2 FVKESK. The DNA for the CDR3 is TGTGCCAGCACCGGGAAGGGGCGTGAAAAACTGTTTTTT. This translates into CASTGKGREKLFF.

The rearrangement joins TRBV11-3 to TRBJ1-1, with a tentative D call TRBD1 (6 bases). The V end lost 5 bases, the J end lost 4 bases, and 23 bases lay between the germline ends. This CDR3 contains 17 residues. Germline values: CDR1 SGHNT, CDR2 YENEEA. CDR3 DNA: TGTGCCAGCAGCCGGAGGGGGACCCCCGACGTTGGCACTGAAGCTTTCTTT. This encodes CASSRRGTPDVGTEAFF.

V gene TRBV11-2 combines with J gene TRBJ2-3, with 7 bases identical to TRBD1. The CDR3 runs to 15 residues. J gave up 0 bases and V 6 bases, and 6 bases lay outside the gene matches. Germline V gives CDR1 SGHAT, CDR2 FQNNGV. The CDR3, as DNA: TGTGCCAGCAGACGAACAGGGGACAGCACAGATACGCAGTATTTT. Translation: CASRRTGDSTDTQYF. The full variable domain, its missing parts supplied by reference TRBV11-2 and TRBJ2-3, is EAGVAQSPRYKIIEKRQSVAFWCNPISGHATLYWYQQILGQGPKLLIQFQNNGVVDDSQLPKDRFSAERLKGVDSTLKIQPAKLEDSAVYLCASRRTGDSTDTQYFGPGTRLTVL.

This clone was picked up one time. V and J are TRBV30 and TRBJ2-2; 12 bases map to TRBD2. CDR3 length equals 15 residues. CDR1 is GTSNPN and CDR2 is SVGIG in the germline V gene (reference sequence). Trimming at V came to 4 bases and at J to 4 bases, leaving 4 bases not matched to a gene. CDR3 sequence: CAWIRTSGATGELFF. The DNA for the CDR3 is TGTGCCTGGATCCGGACTAGCGGGGCCACCGGGGAGCTGTTTTTT.

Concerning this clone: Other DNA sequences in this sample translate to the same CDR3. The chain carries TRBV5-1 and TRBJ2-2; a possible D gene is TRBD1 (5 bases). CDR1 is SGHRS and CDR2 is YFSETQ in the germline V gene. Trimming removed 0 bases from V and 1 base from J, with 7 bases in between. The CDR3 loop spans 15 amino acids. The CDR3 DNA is TGCGCCAGCAGCTTGGGGACATTGAACACCGGGGAGCTGTTTTTT. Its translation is CASSLGTLNTGELFF.